This T cell receptor beta chain comes out of a study of blood T cell repertoires in COVID-19. About the research overall: Material from acute and convalescent COVID-19 was sourced from the United States, Italy and Spain. Sources were T cells, B-cell-depleted T cells, or PBMCs; the material itself was cDNA or gDNA.

In the original workflow: Nucleated cell counts were estimated from reference gene primer amplification. Profiling relied on immunoSEQ multiplex PCR, and the TCRdb table lists in-frame clones only, not all of them. Clonal size and the V and J genes are those of that table, whereas D and trimming came from the DNA. Among 400,000 to 550,000 clones listed, around nine tenths were seen once. This CDR3 has 17 residues. Germline CDR1 and CDR2: LGHNA and YNFKEQ. The trim removed 4 bases at V and 2 bases at J, leaving 6 bases unmatched. The material sequenced was peripheral blood. This TCR was recovered from a woman in her thirties with acute or convalescent COVID-19. This rearrangement joins TRBV4-2 to TRBJ2-3; the match to TRBD2 covers 13 bases. CDR3 DNA sequence: TGTGCCAGCAGCCTCCAGACTAGCGGGGGGAACACAGATACGCAGTATTTT. Translated, it gives CASSLQTSGGNTDTQYF.